This T cell receptor beta chain was captured by sequencing in a study of blood T cell repertoires in COVID-19. Study background: Acute and convalescent COVID-19 specimens originated in the United States, Italy and Spain. Sources were T cells, B-cell-depleted T cells, or PBMCs; the material itself was cDNA or gDNA.

Methods used by the authors: Using reference gene primer amplification, nucleated cell counts were estimated. The assay was immunoSEQ multiplex PCR, and TCRdb's table has in-frame clones only and misses some. V and J calls and clone size come straight from that table; D and trimming were deduced from the DNA. The repertoire consists of 350,000 or so clones, with 90% occurring once and the leading ten covering 6.5%. CDR3 length: 12 amino acids. V lost 4 bases and J 2 bases, leaving 5 bases between the germline ends. Germline CDR1 SGHTA, CDR2 FQGNSA. Sequenced material: peripheral blood. The gene calls are TRBV7-2 and TRBJ2-5, with D uncertain. This clonotype was obtained from a man younger than 35 with active or convalescent COVID-19. The CDR3 nucleotides read TGTGCCAGCAGCTCGAGTCAAGAGACCCAGTACTTC. Residues: CASSSSQETQYF.